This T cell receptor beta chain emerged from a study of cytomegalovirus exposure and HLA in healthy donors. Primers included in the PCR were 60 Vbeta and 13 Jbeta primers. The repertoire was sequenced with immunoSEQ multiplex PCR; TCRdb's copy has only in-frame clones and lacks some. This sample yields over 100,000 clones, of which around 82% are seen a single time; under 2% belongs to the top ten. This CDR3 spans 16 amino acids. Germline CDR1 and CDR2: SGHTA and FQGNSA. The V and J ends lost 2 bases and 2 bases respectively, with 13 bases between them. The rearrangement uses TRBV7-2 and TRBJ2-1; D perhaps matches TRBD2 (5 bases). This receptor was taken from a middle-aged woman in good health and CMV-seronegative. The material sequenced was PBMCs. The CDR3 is CASSLSDLAPYNEQFF. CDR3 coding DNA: TGTGCCAGCAGCTTATCCGATCTAGCCCCCTACAATGAGCAGTTCTTC.